These 2 T cell receptor beta chains came from one sample sequenced in a study of blood T cell repertoires in COVID-19. Produced via immunoSEQ multiplex PCR; TCRdb's table is partial and in-frame only. In the table there are hundreds of thousands of clones, over 75% of which are singletons. What was sequenced was peripheral blood. These receptors were taken from a man between 50 and 59 years old with COVID-19, enrolled during active disease.

The chain employs TRBV6-5 and TRBJ1-4; D is possibly TRBD1 (6 bases). The length of the CDR3 is 14 residues. The ends were cut back, 6 bases at V and 7 bases at J, with 15 bases in the middle. Per germline, CDR1 MNHEY and CDR2 SVGAGI. Written as DNA, the CDR3 is TGTGCCAGCAGGGATATTCTAGGGGGTGAAAAACTGTTTTTT. Amino acid sequence: CASRDILGGEKLFF.

Regarding this clone: The junction departs from the called germline gene at one end, perhaps through a read error. The chain's CDR3 is CASSRSGGGETQYF. The DNA of the CDR3 is TGTGCTAGCAGCCGTAGCGGGGGCGGGGAGACCCAGTACTTC. The V call is TRBV7-7, the J call TRBJ2-5, with 9 bases aligning to TRBD2. Germline V CDR1 and CDR2: SSHAT, FNYEAQ (reference sequence). This CDR3 has 14 residues.